A selection of T cell receptor beta chains follows, all from one sample in a study of human T cells and chemical hapten exposure. TCRdb fed the RACE reads into MiXCR, producing one record per CDR3 protein. The table has roughly 260,000 distinct CDR3 sequences, approximately 8.4% seen once. The source was whole blood, collected in connection with sensitization to the hapten diphenylcyclopropenone (DPC). The receptors shown here come from a woman in her 40s with alopecia areata. Some clones in this sample may be carry-over from other donors' samples. Both conserved end residues are trimmed from each CDR3. The order of the fields is D gene, clone size, J gene, V gene, CDR3 protein. A D gene is named only where the DNA matches it firmly. The size entry is marked missing in some rows and otherwise reads once, few, many or a size class.

D gene: .
clone size: .
J gene: TRBJ2-7
V gene: TRBV18
CDR3 protein: ASSPGQYSYEQY

D gene: .
clone size: .
J gene: TRBJ2-5
V gene: TRBV29-1
CDR3 protein: SVWGAGVQETQY

D gene: .
clone size: many
J gene: TRBJ2-1
V gene: TRBV5-6
CDR3 protein: ASRGRGLGEQF

D gene: .
clone size: few
J gene: TRBJ2-5
V gene: TRBV9
CDR3 protein: ASTEAGGSETQY

D gene: .
clone size: .
J gene: TRBJ2-1
V gene: TRBV3-1
CDR3 protein: ASSQVGVPLNEQF

D gene: TRBD1
clone size: many
J gene: TRBJ1-5
V gene: TRBV2
CDR3 protein: ASSENRGSQPQH

D gene: .
clone size: few
J gene: TRBJ2-3
V gene: TRBV11-1
CDR3 protein: ASSLDVKADTQY

D gene: TRBD1
clone size: few
J gene: TRBJ2-1
V gene: TRBV6-2/TRBV6-3
CDR3 protein: ASSYPTGGYNEQF

D gene: .
clone size: many
J gene: TRBJ2-2
V gene: TRBV29-1
CDR3 protein: SVLRDTGELF

D gene: TRBD1
clone size: many
J gene: TRBJ2-6
V gene: TRBV19
CDR3 protein: ASTSQRTGGTGANVLT

D gene: .
clone size: many
J gene: TRBJ1-1
V gene: TRBV6-5
CDR3 protein: ASSYPSEEAF

D gene: TRBD2
clone size: .
J gene: TRBJ2-1
V gene: TRBV24-1
CDR3 protein: ATSDLTGGPVEQF

D gene: .
clone size: .
J gene: TRBJ2-5
V gene: TRBV11-2
CDR3 protein: ASSLGPSQETQY

D gene: .
clone size: .
J gene: TRBJ2-7
V gene: TRBV10-3
CDR3 protein: AISESPIYEQY

D gene: .
clone size: few
J gene: TRBJ1-2
V gene: TRBV12-3/TRBV12-4
CDR3 protein: ASSFLVMTGGYT

D gene: .
clone size: .
J gene: TRBJ1-1
V gene: TRBV20-1
CDR3 protein: SATPPGRMNTEAF

D gene: .
clone size: many
J gene: TRBJ1-5
V gene: TRBV18
CDR3 protein: ASSPQGDQPQH

D gene: TRBD2
clone size: .
J gene: TRBJ2-4
V gene: TRBV4-2
CDR3 protein: ASSGLAGEQGIQY

D gene: .
clone size: .
J gene: TRBJ2-7
V gene: TRBV6-2/TRBV6-3
CDR3 protein: ASSYSGTQYEQY

D gene: .
clone size: .
J gene: TRBJ2-1
V gene: TRBV24-1
CDR3 protein: ATGNGGGYEQF

D gene: .
clone size: .
J gene: TRBJ2-2
V gene: TRBV21-1
CDR3 protein: ASSKEQGFTGELF

D gene: .
clone size: few
J gene: TRBJ2-1
V gene: TRBV5-1
CDR3 protein: ASSLGYRVEQF

D gene: TRBD2
clone size: .
J gene: TRBJ2-2
V gene: TRBV9
CDR3 protein: ATPGGRALGSGELF

D gene: TRBD1
clone size: .
J gene: TRBJ1-2
V gene: TRBV5-1
CDR3 protein: ASRQGQLNYGYT